These 23 T cell receptor beta chains were all obtained from the same sample, sequenced in a study of T cells in Graves' hyperthyroidism and ophthalmopathy. There were TCR beta CDR3 regions amplified from RNA transcripts. First-round RT-PCR targeting the TCR CDR3 was performed with the HTBI primer set. Using its own MiXCR run on the multiplex PCR reads, TCRdb lists one record per CDR3 protein. The table has about 600,000 distinct CDR3 sequences, 12% to 15% seen once. Sequencing was carried out using blood. These receptors all stem from a woman under 30 with Graves' ophthalmopathy.

Concerning this clonotype itself: This may be a read error, as it is one base from a much larger clone. The CDR3 region is CASSPIAGDAYEQSF. The CDR3 DNA follows: TGTGCCAGCAGTCCCATAGCGGGAGATGCCTATGAGCAGTCCTTC. V is TRBV7-2 and J is TRBJ2-1; 9 bases are a match to TRBD2. The CDR3 spans 15 residues. Looked up from germline, CDR1 is SGHTA and CDR2 is FQGNSA.

The CDR3 spells CASKHSTGELFF. As DNA, the CDR3 is TGTGCCAGTAAGCATTCCACCGGGGAGCTGTTTTTT. The V call is TRBV19, the J call TRBJ2-2; D gene ambiguous. Germline V gives CDR1 LNHDA, CDR2 SQIVND (reference sequence). V lost 7 bases and J 4 bases, leaving 7 bases between the germline ends. The length of the CDR3 is 12 residues.

This clonotype was seen many times. The chain uses TRBV29-1 and TRBJ2-7, with D hard to call. This CDR3 spans 13 amino acids. Germline V gene data show CDR1 as SQVTM and CDR2 as ANQGSEA. V dropped 1 base and J dropped 1 base, with 8 bases sitting between them. The CDR3 loop reads CSVEAAVSYEQYF. The CDR3 DNA sequence: TGCAGCGTTGAAGCCGCGGTATCCTACGAGCAGTACTTC.

On this clonotype: At one end the junction does not follow the germline gene, possibly because of a read error. The rearrangement uses TRBV28 and TRBJ1-2, with a tentative D call TRBD1 (6 bases). From germline, CDR1 is MDHEN and CDR2 SYDVKM. This CDR3 is built from 14 residues. The CDR3 coding sequence is TGTGCCATCAGTTTAAGGGGGGGCTTCTATGGCTACACCTTC. Protein: CAISLRGGFYGYTF.

A few counts support this clonotype. The rearrangement links TRBV7-3 to TRBJ2-3, with 7 positions matching TRBD2. After removal of 8 bases from V and 13 bases from J, the junction contained 15 bases not matched to a gene. The CDR3 is made up of 13 amino acids. CDR1 is SGHTA and CDR2 is FQGTGA in the germline V gene. Here the CDR3 DNA reads TGTGCCAGCGGCCTGAAGACTAGCAGCCTCGAGTATTTT. This encodes CASGLKTSSLEYF.

This clonotype appeared many times. The chain recombines TRBV12-3 or TRBV12-4 with TRBJ2-5; D is possibly TRBD2 (6 bases). Trimming removed 5 bases at V and 1 base at J, with 11 bases between. CDR3 size: 14 residues. The CDR3 nucleotides read TGTGCCAGCAGTCGAACTAGCATCCAAGAGACCCAGTACTTC. Translated, it gives CASSRTSIQETQYF.

The genes are TRBV9 and TRBJ1-2, with TRBD1 matching over 7 bases. V trimming: 4 bases; J trimming: 4 bases; junction bases outside the gene matches: 10. The CDR3 is made up of 15 amino acids. Per germline, CDR1 SGDLS and CDR2 YYNGEE. In DNA form, the CDR3 reads TGTGCCAGCAGCCCCCAACAGACAGGGAGCTATGGCTACACCTTC. This sequence encodes CASSPQQTGSYGYTF.

The sample holds a few counts of this clonotype. J is TRBJ2-6 and V is TRBV5-1, with unresolved D. V shed 4 bases and J shed 0 bases, with 17 bases lying between them. Germline CDR1 and CDR2: SGHRS and YFSETQ. The CDR3 length is 18 residues. CDR3 sequence (DNA): TGCGCCAGCAGCACTGAGACAATACGCTACTCTGGGGCCAACGTCCTGACTTTC. It specifies CASSTETIRYSGANVLTF.

This clonotype was recorded at least ten times. This chain links TRBV28 with TRBJ2-3; 12 bases are a match to TRBD2. V was pared by 10 bases and J by 5 bases, with 7 bases of the junction left unmatched. This CDR3 is 14 amino acids long. Germline V gene data show CDR1 as MDHEN and CDR2 as SYDVKM. In DNA form, the CDR3 reads TGTGCCATCTCGACTAGCGGGAGTCGAGATACGCAGTATTTT. It codes for CAISTSGSRDTQYF.

This clonotype has a count of ten or more. The chain joins TRBV7-9 to TRBJ1-1, with D possibly being TRBD1 (5 bases). This CDR3 comprises 13 residues. Trimming cost V 6 bases and J 5 bases, with 13 bases left between them. Germline CDR1 reads SEHNR; CDR2 reads FQNEAQ (reference sequence). In DNA form, the CDR3 reads TGTGCCAGCAGTCGGGTGGAGGGGACTGAAGCTTTCTTT. Amino acids: CASSRVEGTEAFF.

The genes are TRBV14 and TRBJ1-1; possibly TRBD1 for D (5 bases). Germline CDR1 SGHDN, CDR2 FVKESK. Trimming stripped 2 bases from V and 4 bases from J, with 14 bases between. The CDR3 is 15 amino acids. The CDR3 bases are TGTGCCAGCAGCCAATTCTTGGGGGGTATCACTGAAGCTTTCTTT. Translated: CASSQFLGGITEAFF.

The chain carries TRBV4-1 and TRBJ2-7; 9 positions agree with TRBD1. The J segment lost 0 bases and the V segment lost 4 bases, leaving 10 bases of the junction unmatched. CDR1 and CDR2 from the germline V gene are MGHRA and YSYEKL. The CDR3 has 17 amino acids. The CDR3 loop reads CASSLRGGTGPSYEQYF. The CDR3 nucleotides read TGCGCCAGCAGCCTCAGGGGGGGGACAGGGCCCTCCTACGAGCAGTACTTC.

The chain combines TRBV6-1 with TRBJ1-3, with D possibly being TRBD1 (5 bases). The CDR3 extends over 16 amino acids. The V end was cut by 6 bases, the J end by 3 bases, with 18 bases between. Germline V lookup: CDR1 MNHNS, CDR2 SASEGT. The CDR3 DNA sequence: TGTGCCAGCAGCTTGGGCCTACCAGGGTTTGGAAACACCATATATTTT. This encodes CASSLGLPGFGNTIYF.

This clonotype was seen at least ten times. The rearrangement links TRBV7-2 to TRBJ2-2; possibly TRBD2 for D (6 bases). The CDR3 runs to 15 residues. Germline CDR1 and CDR2: SGHTA and FQGNSA. V lost 6 bases, J lost 5 bases, and 16 bases lay in between. The CDR3 nucleotides are TGTGCCAGCAGTTCGAGTGCGGGATTTACCGGGGAGCTGTTTTTT. This gives the protein CASSSSAGFTGELFF.

In its sample, this clonotype was seen many times. This chain connects TRBV9 to TRBJ2-3; TRBD1 agrees at 7 bases. In germline, CDR1 is SGDLS, CDR2 YYNGEE. With 0 bases clipped from V and 4 bases from J, the junction kept 5 bases outside the gene matches. The CDR3 has 15 amino acids. The CDR3 sequence is CASSVGQGGSDTQYF. DNA of the CDR3: TGTGCCAGCAGCGTAGGACAGGGTGGTTCAGATACGCAGTATTTT.

This clonotype was detected a few times. A much larger clone lies one base from this, so it may be a read error. The rearrangement links TRBV4-2 to TRBJ2-2, with 7 nucleotides matching TRBD2. CDR1 LGHNA and CDR2 YNFKEQ come from the germline V gene. The CDR3 consists of 15 residues. The CDR3 sequence is CASSQDPGGTGELLF. DNA of the CDR3: TGTGCCAGCAGCCAAGATCCGGGAGGCACCGGGGAGCTGCTTTTT.

At least ten counts were recorded for this clonotype. The V call is TRBV2, the J call TRBJ2-1, with D unclear. Germline lookup yields CDR1 SNHLY and CDR2 FYNNEI. The CDR3 loop spans 13 amino acids. V lost 1 base and J 5 bases, leaving 6 bases between the germline ends. The CDR3 DNA sequence: TGTGCCAGCAGTGAAGGCCTTAACAATGAGCAGTTCTTC. Its protein is CASSEGLNNEQFF.

This clonotype was observed a handful of times. The rearrangement links TRBV3-1 to TRBJ2-3; TRBD2 aligns across 16 bases. V dropped 5 bases and J dropped 3; count of bases not matched to a gene: 8. The length of the CDR3 is 18 residues. Germline V gives CDR1 LGHDT, CDR2 YNNKEL (reference sequence). The CDR3 DNA reads as TGTGCCAGCAGCTGGGCCGGGACTAGCGGGAGGGTGACAGATACGCAGTATTTT. It encodes CASSWAGTSGRVTDTQYF.

The chain has TRBV9 and TRBJ1-6, with unresolved D. Germline-derived CDR1 and CDR2 are SGDLS and YYNGEE. The CDR3 extends over 14 amino acids. With 2 bases removed from V and 7 bases from J, the gap between germline ends came to 10 bases. CDR3 DNA: TGTGCCAGCAGCGTGCAGGCCCCGAATTCACCCCTCCACTTT. Amino acid sequence: CASSVQAPNSPLHF.

As to this clonotype: At one end the junction does not follow the germline gene, possibly because of a read error. The chain has TRBV19 and TRBJ2-5; TRBD1 aligns across 8 bases. Germline CDR1 LNHDA, CDR2 SQIVND (reference sequence). The CDR3 contains 19 residues. The DNA of the CDR3 is TGTGCCTGTAGTATCCTAGGGCAGGGGGCAATCCCCAGCCAAGAGACCCAGTACTTC. This translates into CACSILGQGAIPSQETQYF.

Only a few counts were recorded for this clonotype. The rearrangement joins TRBV5-1 to TRBJ1-6, with a weak D call TRBD1 (6 bases). Germline V CDR1 and CDR2: SGHRS, YFSETQ. The CDR3 covers 16 residues. Trimming removed 4 bases from V and 7 bases from J, with 18 bases in between. CDR3 region: CASSRAFAGANSPLHF. The DNA of the CDR3 is TGCGCCAGCAGCCGAGCCTTCGCGGGGGCCAATTCACCCCTCCACTTT. Variable domain in full (rest from reference TRBV5-1 and TRBJ1-6): KAGVTQTPRYLIKTRGQQVTLSCSPISGHRSVSWYQQTPGQGLQFLFEYFSETQRNKGNFPGRFSGRQFSNSRSEMNVSTLELGDSALYLCASSRAFAGANSPLHFGNGTRLTVT.

At least ten counts were recorded for this clonotype. V gene TRBV27 combines with J gene TRBJ2-7; possibly TRBD1 for D (5 bases). CDR1 and CDR2 (germline): MNHEY, SMNVEV (reference sequence). Trimming removed 7 bases from V and 6 bases from J, with 16 bases in between. This CDR3 region has 13 residues. The CDR3 is CASTLGMGREQYF. DNA for the CDR3: TGTGCCAGCACCCTAGGGATGGGGCGCGAGCAGTACTTC.

This clonotype has a handful of counts. This sequence joins TRBV19 and TRBJ2-2, with D perhaps TRBD2 (5 bases). This CDR3 spans 13 amino acids. Germline V CDR1 and CDR2: LNHDA, SQIVND (reference sequence). The V end lost 2 bases, the J end lost 6 bases, and 7 bases lay between the germline ends. The CDR3 bases are TGTGCCAGTAGTATATGGACTGCCGGGGAGCTGTTTTTT. It codes for CASSIWTAGELFF.